This T cell receptor (beta chain) was sequenced during a study of T cells after posttransplantation cyclophosphamide. Controls had myeloablative marrow grafts with methotrexate and calcineurin inhibitor, sampled at 1 year. The germline V gene encodes CDR1 LGHNA and CDR2 YNFKEQ. V shed 8 bases and J shed 4 bases, with 11 bases lying between them. The CDR3 runs to 12 residues. Only in-frame clones appear in the TCRdb table, and some are missing; sequencing was by immunoSEQ multiplex PCR. In the table there are several thousand clones, over 75% of which are singletons. V usage is TRBV4-2 and J usage is TRBJ1-2, with D possibly TRBD1 on 6 matching bases. Specimen: PBMCs, collected after an allogeneic stem cell transplant with a calcineurin inhibitor and methotrexate. This clonotype originated in a male patient aged 40 to 50 who received an allogeneic stem cell transplant from an unrelated donor, was CMV-positive, and had chronic GVHD only. Among the T cells, some may be from the graft donor. CDR3 amino acids: CASGTGSYGYTF. CDR3 nucleotide sequence: TGTGCCAGCGGTACAGGGTCCTATGGCTACACCTTC.